This TCR beta chain was retrieved from a study of blood T cells in healthy people across ages. Per germline, CDR1 SGHTA and CDR2 FQGNSA. This CDR3 spans 17 amino acids. V lost 5 bases to trimming and J lost 0 bases; unmatched junction nucleotides: 10. Isolated per sample were at least 7 million PBMCs. A second roughly 7 to 11 cycle PCR used barcoded and J-beta primers. TCRdb ran MiXCR on the 5' RACE reads and lists one entry per CDR3 protein. Among 1.5 million to 2 million distinct CDR3 sequences listed, about 39% were seen once. The source of this sequence is a human donor in good health. Source material: blood. V is TRBV7-2 and J is TRBJ1-5, with 7 bases that match TRBD1. This chain's CDR3 is CASSPRDRPYSNQPQHF. Here the CDR3 DNA reads TGTGCCAGCAGCCCCCGGGACAGACCTTATAGCAATCAGCCCCAGCATTTT.